Shown below are 5 T cell receptor beta chains from a single sample sequenced in a study of cytomegalovirus exposure and HLA in healthy donors. Researchers ran the PCR with 60 Vbeta and 13 Jbeta primers. Some clones are missing from TCRdb's copy, which holds only in-frame ones; the method was immunoSEQ multiplex PCR. The table records about 69,000 clones, roughly 74% of them present only once. The sample was PBMCs. The source is a woman younger than 45 in good health and CMV-seropositive.

This clone was seen a handful of times. The genes are TRBV7-9 and TRBJ2-7; D remains unclear. V lost 5 bases and J 0 bases, leaving 17 bases between the germline ends. CDR1 and CDR2 (germline): SEHNR, FQNEAQ (reference sequence). This CDR3 region has 16 residues. The CDR3 here is CASSTSDFYLSYEQYF. The CDR3 nucleotides are TGTGCCAGCAGCACCTCAGACTTCTACCTCTCCTACGAGCAGTACTTC.

The chain couples TRBV30 to TRBJ2-3; 7 bases are a match to TRBD2. The CDR3 runs 14 residues. Germline CDR1 GTSNPN, CDR2 SVGIG (reference sequence). As DNA, the CDR3 is TGTGGGGGATCGACTAGCTGGGTCACAGATACGCAGTATTTT. Its protein product is CGGSTSWVTDTQYF.

The rearrangement links TRBV30 to TRBJ1-5; D possibly corresponds to TRBD1 (5 bases). V gave up 2 bases and J gave up 4 bases, with 6 bases separating them. This CDR3 has 12 residues. CDR1 and CDR2 from the germline V gene are GTSNPN and SVGIG (reference sequence). The CDR3 sequence is CAWSQGNQPQHF. CDR3 DNA sequence: TGTGCCTGGAGTCAGGGTAATCAGCCCCAGCATTTT.

V and J are TRBV11-2 and TRBJ1-2; D is perhaps TRBD1 (5 bases). Germline V gene sequence: CDR1 SGHAT, CDR2 FQNNGV. This CDR3 comprises 13 residues. Trimming removed 5 bases at V and 4 bases at J, with 11 bases between. Written as DNA, the CDR3 is TGTGCCAGCAGCCGCCGACAGAGCTATGGCTACACCTTC. The encoded protein is CASSRRQSYGYTF.

V and J are TRBV30 and TRBJ1-5; 7 bases are a match to TRBD1. The CDR3 contains 15 residues. V was pared by 2 bases and J by 1 base, with 5 bases of the junction left unmatched. The germline V gene has CDR1 GTSNPN and CDR2 SVGIG (reference sequence). The CDR3 DNA reads as TGTGCCTGGAGTCACAGGGGTACGAGCAATCAGCCCCAGCATTTT. Protein product: CAWSHRGTSNQPQHF. Full variable domain (rest looked up from reference TRBV30 and TRBJ1-5): SQTIHQWPATLVQPVGSPLSLECTVEGTSNPNLYWYRQAAGRGLQLLFYSVGIGQISSEVPQNLSASRPQDRQFILSSKKLLLSDSGFYLCAWSHRGTSNQPQHFGDGTRLSIL.